The 9 T cell receptor beta chains below all came from one sample that was sequenced in a study of blood T cell repertoires in COVID-19. Repertoires were generated with immunoSEQ multiplex PCR, while TCRdb's copy carries only in-frame clones and drops some. The data show 380,000 or so clones, 75% to 90% seen once. The material sequenced was peripheral blood. The source of these receptors is a woman aged 60-75 years with COVID-19, enrolled during active disease.

The chain links TRBV4-1 to TRBJ1-4, with 7 nucleotides matching TRBD1. The V segment lost 6 bases and the J segment 3 bases; nucleotides outside the gene matches: 7. The CDR3 contains 15 residues. Looked up from germline, CDR1 is MGHRA and CDR2 is YSYEKL. The CDR3 DNA sequence: TGCGCCAGCAGTTATCCGGGACAGTCTAATGAAAAACTGTTTTTT. Its translation: CASSYPGQSNEKLFF.

V gene TRBV11-3 combines with J gene TRBJ2-3; 8 nucleotides line up with TRBD2. The J segment lost 5 bases and the V segment lost 5 bases, leaving 6 bases of the junction unmatched. CDR1 is SGHNT and CDR2 is YENEEA in the germline V gene. The CDR3 runs to 14 residues. Written as DNA, the CDR3 is TGTGCCAGCAGCCGGGGACTAGGGGGAGATACGCAGTATTTT. Its translation is CASSRGLGGDTQYF.

The gene calls are TRBV19 and TRBJ2-1; the match to TRBD2 covers 7 bases. Germline lookup yields CDR1 LNHDA and CDR2 SQIVND (reference sequence). The V and J ends lost 5 bases and 0 bases, in that order; junction bases with no gene match: 4. The CDR3 has 15 amino acids. The CDR3 DNA follows: TGTGCCAGTAGTGTTAGCGGGCCCTCCTACAATGAGCAGTTCTTC. It is translated as CASSVSGPSYNEQFF. Drawing the rest from reference TRBV19 and TRBJ2-1, the complete variable domain is DGGITQSPKYLFRKEGQNVTLSCEQNLNHDAMYWYRQDPGQGLRLIYYSQIVNDFQKGDIAEGYSVSREKKESFPLTVTSAQKNPTAFYLCASSVSGPSYNEQFFGPGTRLTVL.

This clone was detected once. The chain links TRBV6-2 or TRBV6-3 to TRBJ2-5, with a weak D call TRBD1 (5 bases). V shed 0 bases and J shed 5 bases, with 22 bases lying between them. Germline loops: CDR1 MNHEY, CDR2 SVGEGT. The CDR3 length is 18 residues. DNA for the CDR3: TGTGCCAGCAGTTACTCGAGAGCTGGGGCTCGCCCCAGGGAGACCCAGTACTTC. It encodes CASSYSRAGARPRETQYF.

The rearrangement links TRBV19 to TRBJ1-5; TRBD1 matches at 12 bases. From germline, CDR1 is LNHDA and CDR2 SQIVND (reference sequence). Losses at the gene ends were 3 bases for V and 2 bases for J; bases not matched to a gene: 2. The CDR3 consists of 16 residues. CDR3 sequence reads: CASSMGTGGRNQPQHF. CDR3 in DNA: TGTGCCAGTAGTATGGGGACAGGGGGCCGCAATCAGCCCCAGCATTTT.

The rearrangement uses TRBV5-1 and TRBJ1-2, with D possibly being TRBD1 (5 bases). In germline, CDR1 is SGHRS, CDR2 YFSETQ. Trimming cost V 6 bases and J 0 bases, with 15 bases left between them. The CDR3 loop spans 15 amino acids. The CDR3 protein is CASNPVGGTNYGYTF. The DNA of the CDR3 is TGCGCCAGCAACCCGGTCGGGGGAACTAACTATGGCTACACCTTC. The variable domain in full, with the rest retrieved from reference TRBV5-1 and TRBJ1-2, is KAGVTQTPRYLIKTRGQQVTLSCSPISGHRSVSWYQQTPGQGLQFLFEYFSETQRNKGNFPGRFSGRQFSNSRSEMNVSTLELGDSALYLCASNPVGGTNYGYTFGSGTRLTVV.

V usage is TRBV6-6 and J usage is TRBJ1-4; D is unresolved. The CDR3 runs 14 residues. In germline, CDR1 is MNHNY, CDR2 SVGAGI (reference sequence). V was cut by 6 bases and J by 0 bases, with 8 bases left in between. The CDR3 here is CASSESSTNEKLFF. CDR3 DNA: TGTGCCAGCAGCGAAAGCTCAACTAATGAAAAACTGTTTTTT.

The chain links TRBV19 to TRBJ2-3; the match to TRBD2 covers 7 bases. Germline CDR1 is LNHDA and CDR2 is SQIVND (reference sequence). The CDR3 is 15 amino acids. With 7 bases clipped from V and 2 bases from J, the junction kept 9 bases outside the gene matches. CDR3 protein: CASMKAGTFTDTQYF. For the CDR3, the DNA is TGTGCCAGTATGAAAGCGGGGACCTTCACAGATACGCAGTATTTT. Combining the CDR3 with reference TRBV19 and TRBJ2-3 gives the whole variable domain DGGITQSPKYLFRKEGQNVTLSCEQNLNHDAMYWYRQDPGQGLRLIYYSQIVNDFQKGDIAEGYSVSREKKESFPLTVTSAQKNPTAFYLCASMKAGTFTDTQYFGPGTRLTVL.

This chain connects TRBV3-1 (or the pseudogene TRBV3-2) to TRBJ2-7; TRBD2 matches at 7 bases. With 1 base clipped from V and 3 bases from J, the junction kept 6 bases outside the gene matches. The CDR3 sequence is 15 residues long. From germline, CDR1 is LGHDT and CDR2 YNNKEL (reference sequence). CDR3 sequence: CASSQGGASGYEQYF. The CDR3 region has the DNA TGTGCCAGCAGCCAAGGTGGGGCTAGCGGCTACGAGCAGTACTTC.